This record covers a single T cell receptor (beta chain). V shed 4 bases and J 3 bases; nucleotides not matched to a gene: 8. Germline V gene data show CDR1 as MNHEY and CDR2 as SVGEGT. This CDR3 comprises 18 residues. The data stem from a study of blood T cell repertoires in COVID-19. The wider study: Sources were T cells, B-cell-depleted T cells, or PBMCs; the material itself was cDNA or gDNA.

Original methodology: Scientists estimated how many nucleated cells there were by amplifying reference gene primers. Clones were read by immunoSEQ multiplex PCR, and TCRdb kept only the in-frame ones, dropping some. For V, J and clone size, that table is used; D and trimming come from the DNA. The sample carries 90,000 to 140,000 clones, 85% recorded once. This sequence joins TRBV6-2 or TRBV6-3 and TRBJ2-1; 14 bases agree with TRBD2. The sample taken for sequencing was peripheral blood. The sequence derives from a man aged 45-65 years with acute or convalescent COVID-19. The CDR3 DNA reads as TGTGCCAGCAGTTTCAGGACTAGCGGGAGGAGCTACTACAATGAGCAGTTCTTC. It codes for CASSFRTSGRSYYNEQFF.